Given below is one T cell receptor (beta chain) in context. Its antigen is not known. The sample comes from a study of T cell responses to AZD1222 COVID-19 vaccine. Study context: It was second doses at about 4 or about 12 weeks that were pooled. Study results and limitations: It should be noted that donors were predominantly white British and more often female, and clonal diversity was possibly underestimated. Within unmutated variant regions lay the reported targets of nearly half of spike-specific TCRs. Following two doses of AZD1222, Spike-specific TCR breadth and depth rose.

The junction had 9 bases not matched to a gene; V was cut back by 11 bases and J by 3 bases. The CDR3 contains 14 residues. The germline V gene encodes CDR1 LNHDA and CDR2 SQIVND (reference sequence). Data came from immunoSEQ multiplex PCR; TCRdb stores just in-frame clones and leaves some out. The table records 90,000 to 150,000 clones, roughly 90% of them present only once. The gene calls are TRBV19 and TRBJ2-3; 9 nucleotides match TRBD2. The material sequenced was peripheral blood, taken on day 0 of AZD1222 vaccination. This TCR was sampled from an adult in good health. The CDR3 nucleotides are TGTGCCTCCCGAGCGGGGGGCAAAACAGATACGCAGTATTTT. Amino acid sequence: CASRAGGKTDTQYF. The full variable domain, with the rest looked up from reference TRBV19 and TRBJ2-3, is DGGITQSPKYLFRKEGQNVTLSCEQNLNHDAMYWYRQDPGQGLRLIYYSQIVNDFQKGDIAEGYSVSREKKESFPLTVTSAQKNPTAFYLCASRAGGKTDTQYFGPGTRLTVL.